Listed below are T cell receptor beta chains from one sample, sequenced in a study of OX40 agonist ivuxolimab in advanced cancers. Sequencing was performed with immunoSEQ multiplex PCR; in TCRdb, only in-frame clones are kept and a portion is missing. The data contain about 110,000 clones, approximately 89% of them singletons. This material consisted of CD4+ or CD8+ T cells sorted from blood, taken in a trial of the OX40 agonist ivuxolimab. These receptors came from an adult with an advanced solid tumor such as melanoma, head and neck, liver or kidney cancer. Each CDR3 is given with its conserved first and last residue. The D gene is left open where the match is weak. Clone size is stated in some rows and not others, as once, few, many or a class when expanded.

d_call	clone_size	cdr3_length	v_call	j_call	cdr3_nt	cdr3_aa
TRBD2	-	14	TRBV10-3	TRBJ2-7	TGTGCCATCAGTGCCTTGGGACTAGCTGGCGAGCAGTACTTC	CAISALGLAGEQYF
-	-	15	TRBV6-1	TRBJ1-1	TGTGCCAGCAGTGAAGGGGTCCCCATGAACACTGAAGCTTTCTTT	CASSEGVPMNTEAFF
TRBD2	-	14	TRBV11-3	TRBJ2-5	TGTGCCAGCAGCCCGGGACTAGCTCGGGAGACCCAGTACTTC	CASSPGLARETQYF
TRBD2	-	17	TRBV18	TRBJ2-3	TGTGCCAGCTCACCCGATAGCGGGAGTATACCAACAGATACGCAGTATTTT	CASSPDSGSIPTDTQYF
-	-	13	TRBV29-1	TRBJ1-2	TGCAGCGTGGAAACCCCGGGGGTCCTAGGCTACACCTTC	CSVETPGVLGYTF
-	-	12	TRBV6-6	TRBJ1-4	TGTGCCAGCAGTGATCCAAACGAAAAACTGTTTTTT	CASSDPNEKLFF
-	-	16	TRBV2	TRBJ1-6	TGTGCCAGCAGTGTGTACAGCCGCTCCTATAATTCACCCCTCCACTTT	CASSVYSRSYNSPLHF
TRBD1	-	14	TRBV19	TRBJ1-1	TGTGCCAGTAGTAGACAGGGCATGAACACTGAAGCTTTCTTT	CASSRQGMNTEAFF
TRBD1	-	16	TRBV7-3	TRBJ2-6	TGTGCCAGCAGCCCTCAGGGGGCGTCTGGGGCCAACGTCCTGACTTTC	CASSPQGASGANVLTF
-	-	13	TRBV5-1	TRBJ2-3	TGCGCCAGCAGCTTGGCCCGCACAGATACGCAGTATTTT	CASSLARTDTQYF
TRBD1	-	14	TRBV18	TRBJ2-3	TGTGCCAGCTCACCGAGGCAGGGGGTAGATACGCAGTATTTT	CASSPRQGVDTQYF
-	-	14	TRBV7-6	TRBJ2-7	TGTGCCAGCAGCTCCAGGGCGGTCGACTACGAGCAGTACTTC	CASSSRAVDYEQYF
-	few	19	TRBV11-2	TRBJ2-5	TGTGCCAGCAGCTTACGGTTCGGCGGGACACCAAGGGTTCGGGAGACCCAGTACTTC	CASSLRFGGTPRVRETQYF
TRBD1	-	16	TRBV7-2	TRBJ2-1	TGTGCCAGCAGCCGCCCGGACAGGGGTGGTCGCAATGAGCAGTTCTTC	CASSRPDRGGRNEQFF
-	-	16	TRBV2	TRBJ1-6	TGTGCCAGCAGTGGAGGCGTGACAGAGCTACCCCCACCCCTCCACTTT	CASSGGVTELPPPLHF
-	-	12	TRBV25-1	TRBJ1-2	TGTGCCTCCCAGGAGGATAACTATGGCTACACCTTC	CASQEDNYGYTF
TRBD2	-	16	TRBV9	TRBJ2-2	TGTGCCAGCAGCGTAGGACTAGCGGGAAACACCGGGGAGCTGTTTTTT	CASSVGLAGNTGELFF
TRBD1	-	14	TRBV19	TRBJ1-5	TGTGCCAGCAACCGGGACAGGGGGAATCAGCCCCAGCATTTT	CASNRDRGNQPQHF
-	-	18	TRBV7-3	TRBJ2-6	TGTGCCAGCAGCACGTGGGGACTGCCTCCGTCCGGGGCCAACGTCCTGACTTTC	CASSTWGLPPSGANVLTF
-	few	15	TRBV5-1	TRBJ2-1	TGCGCCAGCAGCCCCCGGGACGGGCTAATCGATGAGCAGTTCTTC	CASSPRDGLIDEQFF
TRBD2	-	16	TRBV30	TRBJ2-7	TGTGCCTGGAGCTGGGGACTAGCGGGAGGCCCAAGCGAGCAGTACTTC	CAWSWGLAGGPSEQYF
TRBD2	-	15	TRBV6-1	TRBJ2-1	TGTGCCAATAAACTGACTAGCGGGATAAACAATGAGCAGTTCTTC	CANKLTSGINNEQFF
-	-	16	TRBV28	TRBJ2-3	TGTGCCAGCAGCCTACCCAGGGGGGGGAACACAGATACGCAGTATTTT	CASSLPRGGNTDTQYF
TRBD1	once	13	TRBV7-2	TRBJ2-7	TGTGCCAGCAGCCCGGGACAGGGGGACGAGCAGTACTTC	CASSPGQGDEQYF
-	-	13	TRBV10-1	TRBJ1-1	TGCGCCAGCAGTGACCCAGGGCAGAAGCAAGCTTTCTTT	CASSDPGQKQAFF
TRBD1	-	14	TRBV10-3	TRBJ1-6	TGTGCCAGCCGAGGAGGGACAGGAAATTCACCCCTCCACTTT	CASRGGTGNSPLHF
TRBD1	once	15	TRBV19	TRBJ2-7	TGTGCCAGTAGTATAGCCGGGACAGGGGACTACGAGCAGTACTTC	CASSIAGTGDYEQYF
TRBD1	-	19	TRBV19	TRBJ1-4	TGTCGCGGCCACTCAGACGATACAGGGGGGCGGAGCACTAATGAAAAACTGTTTTTT	CRGHSDDTGGRSTNEKLFF
TRBD2	-	14	TRBV6-1	TRBJ2-3	TGTGCCAGCAGTGGGGGGGGTGGTGCAGATACGCAGTATTTT	CASSGGGGADTQYF
-	-	15	TRBV5-6	TRBJ2-5	TGTGCCAGCAGCTTGGTCGGAGAGCTACAAGAGACCCAGTACTTC	CASSLVGELQETQYF
-	-	14	TRBV5-6	TRBJ2-2	TGTGCCAGCAGCTTAGCCTCAGGCTCCGGGGAGCTGTTTTTT	CASSLASGSGELFF
-	-	18	TRBV21-1	TRBJ2-7	TGTGCCAGCAGCAAAGATTTGAGACCGGGAAGAAACTCCTACGAGCAGTACTTC	CASSKDLRPGRNSYEQYF
TRBD2	-	15	TRBV6-5	TRBJ2-3	TGTGCCAGCAGTTACAGGGGGACTAGCCCGGATACGCAGTATTTT	CASSYRGTSPDTQYF
TRBD1	few	16	TRBV7-9	TRBJ2-2	TGTGCCAGCAGCGGGGGACAGGGGGTACACACCGGGGAGCTGTTTTTT	CASSGGQGVHTGELFF
TRBD2	-	15	TRBV5-1	TRBJ2-3	TGCGCCAGCCAAACCCTAGCGGGACGGACAGATACGCAGTATTTT	CASQTLAGRTDTQYF
TRBD1	-	13	TRBV6-5	TRBJ1-2	TGTGCCAGCAGGACGAGACAGGGAAATGGCTACACCTTC	CASRTRQGNGYTF
-	-	12	TRBV7-9	TRBJ2-7	TGTGCCAGCAGCTTGTCTACCTACGAGCAGTACTTC	CASSLSTYEQYF
-	-	8	TRBV29-1	TRBJ1-1	TGCAGCATGCCGGGGGCTTTCTTT	CSMPGAFF
TRBD1	-	14	TRBV11-3	TRBJ1-1	TGTGCCAGCAGCCTGGGACAGCCTAACACTGAAGCTTTCTTT	CASSLGQPNTEAFF
-	-	14	TRBV10-3	TRBJ2-7	TGTGCCATCAGTACCAGAACAGAAAACTACGAGCAGTACTTC	CAISTRTENYEQYF
-	-	15	TRBV7-3	TRBJ1-2	TGTGCCAGCAGCTTATCAGGGGCCTCAACCGATGGCTACACCTTC	CASSLSGASTDGYTF
-	-	15	TRBV18	TRBJ1-1	TGTGCCAGCTCACCACCGGGATCCATGAACACTGAAGCTTTCTTT	CASSPPGSMNTEAFF
TRBD1	-	17	TRBV4-1	TRBJ2-5	TGCGCCAGCAGCCTTACATTCCGGGACAGTCTTAAAGAGACCCAGTACTTC	CASSLTFRDSLKETQYF
-	-	14	TRBV10-3	TRBJ1-3	TGTGCCATCAGACCCGGGACACCTGGAAACACCATATATTTT	CAIRPGTPGNTIYF
-	-	13	TRBV9	TRBJ1-4	TGTGCCAGCAATTCGGGGACGGATGAAAAACTGTTTTTT	CASNSGTDEKLFF
TRBD2	few	12	TRBV19	TRBJ2-1	TGTGCCAGTAGTATAGGGGAGGGTGAGCAGTTCTTC	CASSIGEGEQFF
-	-	13	TRBV29-1	TRBJ1-1	TGCAGCGTTGCCCCGAAAATGAACACTGAAGCTTTCTTT	CSVAPKMNTEAFF
TRBD1	few	14	TRBV5-1	TRBJ1-2	TGCGCCAGCAGCCAGGGACAGGCGGACTATGGCTACACCTTC	CASSQGQADYGYTF
TRBD1	-	15	TRBV6-6	TRBJ2-7	TGTGCCAGCAGTCCCCCGGGACAGGGGAATTACGAGCAGTACTTC	CASSPPGQGNYEQYF
TRBD2	-	15	TRBV27	TRBJ2-5	TGTGCCAGCAGTTCAACTAGCGGGGGTCAAGAGACCCAGTACTTC	CASSSTSGGQETQYF